This T cell receptor (beta chain) was documented in a study of blood T cell repertoires in COVID-19. Study-wide background: Samples representing acute and convalescent COVID-19 were sourced from the United States, Italy and Spain. T cells, B-cell-depleted T cells, or PBMCs supplied cDNA or gDNA.

Original data processing: Estimates of nucleated cell counts were drawn from the amplification of reference gene primers. The method was immunoSEQ multiplex PCR; TCRdb's version includes in-frame clones alone and lacks a portion of them. That table is the source of V, J and clone size, and D and trimming were worked out from the DNA. In the table there are under 250,000 clones, approximately 80% of which are singletons. This receptor was identified in a human donor in a cohort sampled during active COVID-19. Sequences were obtained from peripheral blood.

CDR3 in DNA: TGCGCCAGCAGCTTGGGCAGGACTCACACCGGGGAGCTGTTTTTT. This translates into CASSLGRTHTGELFF. The gene calls are TRBV5-1 and TRBJ2-2; possibly TRBD2 for D (5 bases). V was clipped by 0 bases and J by 3 bases, with 9 bases between them. The CDR3 covers 15 residues. The germline V gene has CDR1 SGHRS and CDR2 YFSETQ. Complete variable domain (other parts from reference TRBV5-1 and TRBJ2-2): KAGVTQTPRYLIKTRGQQVTLSCSPISGHRSVSWYQQTPGQGLQFLFEYFSETQRNKGNFPGRFSGRQFSNSRSEMNVSTLELGDSALYLCASSLGRTHTGELFFGEGSRLTVL.